The clone carrying this T cell receptor (beta chain) was seen only a few times. What it binds is not known. The sample originates from a study of T cell repertoires in cytomegalovirus infection. As for the study in general: Newly reported HLA-C-restricted and thoroughly characterized HLA-B-restricted CMV epitopes were employed. Both CMV infection and a matching HLA type were indicated by public TCR beta signatures.

The CDR3 loop spans 18 amino acids. Trimming cost V 2 bases and J 0 bases; bases outside gene matches: 8. Germline CDR1 and CDR2: DFQATT and SNEGSKA (reference sequence). Study-level points and caveats: People with CMV and the relevant HLA were identified by cumulative public TCR beta family frequency.

TCRdb itself ran the reads through MiXCR, one entry per CDR3 protein. The sample yields 750,000 to 950,000 distinct CDR3 sequences, almost 30% seen once. This chain uses TRBV20-1 with TRBJ2-6, with 9 bases lining up with TRBD1. This TCR came from a human donor in good health (CMV status not recorded). Some clones in this sample may be carry-over from other donors' samples. Source: cultured CD8+ T cells from PBMCs, taken from culture after CMV antigen stimulation. The CDR3 sequence: CSARSYETGGSGANVLTF. The CDR3 region has the DNA TGCAGTGCTAGAAGTTACGAGACAGGGGGCTCTGGGGCCAACGTCCTGACTTTC.